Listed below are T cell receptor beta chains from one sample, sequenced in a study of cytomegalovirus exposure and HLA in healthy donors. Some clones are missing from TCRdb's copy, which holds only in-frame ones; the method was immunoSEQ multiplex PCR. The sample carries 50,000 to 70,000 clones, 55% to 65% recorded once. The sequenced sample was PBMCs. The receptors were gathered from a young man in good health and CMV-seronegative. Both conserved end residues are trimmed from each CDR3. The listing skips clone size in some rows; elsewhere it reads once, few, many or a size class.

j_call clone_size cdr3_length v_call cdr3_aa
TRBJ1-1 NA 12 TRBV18 ASSPPGANTEAF
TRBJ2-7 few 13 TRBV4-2 ASSQGTSGVNEQY
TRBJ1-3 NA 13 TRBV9 ASSPNRGSGNTIY
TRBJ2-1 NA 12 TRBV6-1 ASLVTSSYNEQF
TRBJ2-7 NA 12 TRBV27 ASSPSPGAYEQY
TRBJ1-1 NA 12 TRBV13 ASSFGQGTTEAF
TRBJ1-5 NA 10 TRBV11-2 ASGQVDQPQH
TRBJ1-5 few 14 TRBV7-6 ASSIPGQGGGQPQH
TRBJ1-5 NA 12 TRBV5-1 ASSLGIGNQPQH
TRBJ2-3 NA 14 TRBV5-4 ASSSGGPHSTDTQY
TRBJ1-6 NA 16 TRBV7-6 ASSLRAQGVGYNSPLH
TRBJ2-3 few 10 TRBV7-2 ASSLERVTQY
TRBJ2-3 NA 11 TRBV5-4 ASSSAGTDTQY
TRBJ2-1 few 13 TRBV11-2 ASSLEGQGYNEQF
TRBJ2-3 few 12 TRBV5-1 ASSPGLVTDTQY
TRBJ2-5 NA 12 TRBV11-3 ASSFSRQQETQY
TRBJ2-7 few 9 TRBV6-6 ASGHPYEQY
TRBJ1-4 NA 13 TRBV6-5 ASSPEGEANEKLF
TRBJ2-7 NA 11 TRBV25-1 ASSLGGTYEQY
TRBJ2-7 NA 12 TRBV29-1 SVAWRQTAGEQY
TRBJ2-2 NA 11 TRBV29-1 SVDPTGMGELF
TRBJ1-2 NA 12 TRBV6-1 ASSFRQGDYGYT
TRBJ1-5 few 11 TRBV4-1 ASSQVIDQPQH
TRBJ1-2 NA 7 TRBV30 ASGLGYT
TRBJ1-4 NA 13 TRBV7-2 ASSIGGRQGGKLF
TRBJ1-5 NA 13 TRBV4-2 ASSQDLGAHQPQH
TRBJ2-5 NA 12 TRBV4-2 ASSQLGLWETQY
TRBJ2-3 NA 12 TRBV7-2 ASSQGLSTDTQY
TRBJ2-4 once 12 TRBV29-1 SVDLRGRGNIQY
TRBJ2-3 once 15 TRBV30 AWRRRVTSGGWNTQY
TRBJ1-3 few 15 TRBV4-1 ASSQVGTGNSGNTIY
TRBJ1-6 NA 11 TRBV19 ASRDRGNSPLH
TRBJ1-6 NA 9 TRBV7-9 ASSPNSPLH
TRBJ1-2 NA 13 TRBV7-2 ASSSRGQGAPGYT
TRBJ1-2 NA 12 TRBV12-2 ASRITTVNYGYT
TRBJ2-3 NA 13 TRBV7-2 ASSLAGGRGDTQY
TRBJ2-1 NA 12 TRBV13 ASSPQATYNEQF
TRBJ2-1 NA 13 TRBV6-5 ASSYQTSGGNEQF
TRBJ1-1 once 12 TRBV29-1 SVDGLGRDTEAF
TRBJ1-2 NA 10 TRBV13 ASSLESYGYT
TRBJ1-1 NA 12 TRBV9 ASSVDRGHGEAF
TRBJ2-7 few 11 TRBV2 ASSEGEVYEQY
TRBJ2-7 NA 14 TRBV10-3 AISGERAGGRLEQY
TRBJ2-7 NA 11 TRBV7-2 ASSLVAGDEQY
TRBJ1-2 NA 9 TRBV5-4 ASSFSGGYT